These 10 T cell receptor beta chains were all obtained from the same sample, sequenced in a study of blood T cells in healthy people across ages (dated by TCRdb to about 2015). The library came from 5' RACE. The sequencer was an Illumina HiSeq 2500. A second PCR of about 6 to 11 cycles was run with a J-beta primer mix and a sample-barcoded 5' primer. TCRdb applied fastp at Q25 and MiXCR to the public reads, then kept only in-frame beta chains. Each CDR3 protein appears once, grouped with its most common genes and DNA. This sample has 850,000 to 1,100,000 distinct CDR3 sequences in its table, and roughly two fifths of those were observed once. Of the sample, around 13% is held by the ten largest clones. The sample was blood. These receptors came from a young man in good health.

This clonotype was detected a few times. Germline and junction disagree at one end, which may indicate a read error. This chain joins TRBV12-3 or TRBV12-4 and TRBJ2-5, with D perhaps TRBD2 (7 bases). The CDR3 runs to 16 residues. The CDR3 loop reads CASSFGGGRPQETQYF. CDR3 bases: TGTGCCAGCAGTTTTGGGGGGGGCAGGCCCCAAGAGACCCAGTACTTT.

The rearrangement joins TRBV5-6 to TRBJ1-2, with D uncertain. The length of the CDR3 is 12 residues. V lost 6 bases to trimming and J lost 2 bases, with 8 bases between them. Germline V gene lookup returns CDR1 SGHDT and CDR2 YYEEEE. CDR3 bases: TGTGCCAGCACAGCCCGAAACTATGGCTACACCTTC. This sequence encodes CASTARNYGYTF.

Only a few counts were recorded for this clonotype. This sequence joins TRBV7-2 and TRBJ2-4; D may correspond to TRBD1 or TRBD2 (5 bases each). V was trimmed by 1 base and J by 2 bases, leaving 18 bases between them. The CDR3 is made up of 18 amino acids. Per the germline V gene, CDR1 is SGHTA and CDR2 is FQGNSA. The CDR3 spells CASSLVVSGAMTKNIQYF. The DNA of the CDR3 is TGTGCCAGCAGCTTAGTGGTGTCCGGGGCGATGACCAAAAACATTCAGTACTTC.

This clonotype was detected a few times. The J gene is TRBJ2-1, the V gene TRBV9, with D perhaps given as TRBD1 or TRBD2 (5 bases each). V was cut by 8 bases and J by 0 bases, with 15 bases left in between. The length of the CDR3 is 15 residues. Germline values: CDR1 SGDLS, CDR2 YYNGEE. The CDR3 protein is CASCQAGSSYNEQFF. The CDR3, as DNA: TGTGCCAGTTGCCAGGCAGGGAGCTCCTACAATGAGCAGTTCTTC.

The chain uses TRBV5-1 and TRBJ2-2; the D call may be TRBD1 or TRBD2 (5 bases each). The germline V gene has CDR1 SGHRS and CDR2 YFSETQ. Trimming pared 4 bases from V and 0 bases from J, leaving 13 bases between. CDR3 size: 16 residues. The chain's CDR3 is CASSPPWDANTGELFF. The CDR3, as DNA: TGCGCCAGCAGCCCCCCATGGGACGCGAACACCGGGGAGCTGTTTTTT. Full variable domain (rest looked up from reference TRBV5-1 and TRBJ2-2): KAGVTQTPRYLIKTRGQQVTLSCSPISGHRSVSWYQQTPGQGLQFLFEYFSETQRNKGNFPGRFSGRQFSNSRSEMNVSTLELGDSALYLCASSPPWDANTGELFFGEGSRLTVL.

In its sample, this clonotype was seen a few times. V gene TRBV2 combines with J gene TRBJ1-5; D remains ambiguous. The CDR3 totals 16 residues. CDR1 and CDR2 (germline): SNHLY, FYNNEI. The V end was cut by 3 bases, the J end by 3 bases, with 15 bases between. CDR3 DNA sequence: TGTGCCAGCAGTGAGGATAGGACGATTAACAATCAGCCCCAGCATTTT. Translating gives CASSEDRTINNQPQHF.

This clonotype was detected only once. The rearrangement joins TRBV12-3 or TRBV12-4 to TRBJ1-2; 8 bases are shared with TRBD1. The CDR3 covers 14 residues. Trimming took 6 bases from V and 4 from J; bases not matched to a gene: 7. The CDR3 is CASSPTGTGYGYTF. CDR3 DNA: TGTGCCAGCAGCCCCACCGGGACAGGCTATGGCTACACCTTC.

Only a few counts were recorded for this clonotype. The chain's CDR3 is CSARTASGGYTDTQYF. The CDR3 coding sequence is TGCAGTGCTAGAACGGCTAGCGGGGGGTACACAGATACGCAGTATTTT. The rearrangement links TRBV20-1 to TRBJ2-3; 11 positions match TRBD2. The CDR3 covers 16 residues. CDR1 is DFQATT and CDR2 is SNEGSKA in the germline V gene (reference sequence). The junction had 6 bases not matched to a gene; V was cut back by 2 bases and J by 2 bases.

CDR3 amino acids: CASEAWHIGSTQYF. In nucleotides, the CDR3 is TGTGCCAGCGAAGCGTGGCACATCGGGAGTACGCAGTATTTT. The chain employs TRBV2 and TRBJ2-3, with D possibly being TRBD2 (6 bases). Germline values: CDR1 SNHLY, CDR2 FYNNEI. The CDR3 runs to 14 residues. Trimming took off 8 bases at V and 8 bases at J, with 20 bases between the two ends.

This clonotype was seen a handful of times. This chain connects TRBV20-1 to TRBJ2-5; tentative D call: TRBD1 (6 bases). The CDR3 runs to 12 residues. The germline CDR1 and CDR2 sequences are DFQATT and SNEGSKA (reference sequence). Deletions cut 4 bases from V and 11 bases from J, with 17 bases between. DNA of the CDR3: TGCAGTGCTATTATACAGGGCAATGAGCAGTACTTC. Amino acid sequence: CSAIIQGNEQYF.